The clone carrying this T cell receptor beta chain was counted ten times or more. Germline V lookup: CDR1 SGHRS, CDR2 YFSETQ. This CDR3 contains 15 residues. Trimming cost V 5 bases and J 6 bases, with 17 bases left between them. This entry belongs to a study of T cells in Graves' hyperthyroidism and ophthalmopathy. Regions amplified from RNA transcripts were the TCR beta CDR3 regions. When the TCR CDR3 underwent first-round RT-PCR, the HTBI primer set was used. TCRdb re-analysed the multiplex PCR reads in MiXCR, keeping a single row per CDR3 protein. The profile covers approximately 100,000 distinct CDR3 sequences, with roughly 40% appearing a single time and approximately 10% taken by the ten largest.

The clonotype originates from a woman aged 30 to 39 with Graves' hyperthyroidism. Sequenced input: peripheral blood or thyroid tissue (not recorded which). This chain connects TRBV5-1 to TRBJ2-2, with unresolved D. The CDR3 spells CASRKLRWWPGELFF. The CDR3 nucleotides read TGCGCCAGCAGAAAGTTGAGGTGGTGGCCCGGGGAGCTGTTTTTT.